Sequencing of this T cell receptor beta chain was carried out in a study of shared clonotypes between healthy human individuals. Germline V CDR1 and CDR2: MDHEN, SYDVKM. CDR3 length: 23 amino acids. V lost 2 bases, J lost 2 bases, and 24 bases stayed unmatched. Some clones are missing from TCRdb's copy, which holds only in-frame ones; the method was immunoSEQ multiplex PCR. The profile shows roughly 2.2 million clones, 92% of them singletons. This chain uses TRBV28 with TRBJ2-3; TRBD2 matches 11 bases. The TCR comes from a man aged 18 to 35 in good health. Some clones in this sample may be carry-over from other donors' samples. The material sequenced was naive CD4+ T cells from PBMCs. Subset denoted: CD45RA+ positively selected. CDR3 loop: CASSLAGWLGGAGTSGDTDTQYF. The CDR3 DNA reads TGTGCCAGCAGTTTAGCCGGGTGGTTGGGCGGAGCCGGGACTAGCGGAGACACAGATACGCAGTATTTT.